This TCR beta chain was sequenced in a study of graft-versus-host responses after intestinal transplantation. About the research overall: Recipients uniformly received anti-thymocyte globulin induction, followed by tacrolimus and steroids for approximately 3 years.

The CDR3 has 13 residues. V gave up 0 bases and J gave up 10 bases; unmatched junction bases: 3. Germline assignment: CDR1 PRHDT and CDR2 FYEKMQ (reference sequence). Whole-study results and caveats: HvG clone declines early post-transplant were associated with peak circulating GvH levels.

This table comes from immunoSEQ multiplex PCR, and its TCRdb copy is limited to in-frame clones, with some not included. Of tens of thousands of clones detected, about 91% appear once; the ten largest clones hold approximately 0.48%. A remark on this clone: Antigen specificity is unknown.

The TCR originated in a human donor who received an intestinal transplant. This chain connects TRBV13 to TRBJ2-1; 7 positions agree with TRBD1. The material sequenced was unstimulated CD8+ T cells sorted from spleen or lymph node cells, taken before intestinal transplant. CDR3: CASSLGGGREQFF. In DNA, the CDR3 is TGTGCCAGCAGCTTAGGAGGGGGCAGGGAGCAGTTCTTC.